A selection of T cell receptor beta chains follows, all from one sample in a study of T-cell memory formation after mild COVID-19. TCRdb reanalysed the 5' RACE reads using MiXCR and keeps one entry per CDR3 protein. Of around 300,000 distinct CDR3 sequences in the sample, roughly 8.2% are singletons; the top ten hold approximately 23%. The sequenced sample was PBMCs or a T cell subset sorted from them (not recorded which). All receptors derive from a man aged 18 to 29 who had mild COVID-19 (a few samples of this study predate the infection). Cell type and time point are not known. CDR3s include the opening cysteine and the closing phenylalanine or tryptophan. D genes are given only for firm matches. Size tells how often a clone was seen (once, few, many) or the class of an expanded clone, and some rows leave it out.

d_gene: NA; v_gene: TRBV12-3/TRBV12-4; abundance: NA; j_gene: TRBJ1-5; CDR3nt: TGTGCCAGCAGTTCCCATAGGGCAGACTATAGCAATCAGCCCCAGCATTTT; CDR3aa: CASSSHRADYSNQPQHF
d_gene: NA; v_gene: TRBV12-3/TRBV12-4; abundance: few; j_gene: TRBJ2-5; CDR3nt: TGTGCCAGCAGTCAGAATGCTGGGACCCAGTACTTC; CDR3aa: CASSQNAGTQYF
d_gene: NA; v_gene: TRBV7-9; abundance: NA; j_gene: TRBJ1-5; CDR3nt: TGTGCCAGCAGCTCCCTCGGGCCCCAGCATTTT; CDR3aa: CASSSLGPQHF
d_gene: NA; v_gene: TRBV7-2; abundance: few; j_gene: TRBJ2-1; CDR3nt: TGTGCCAGCAGCTTGGAGCGGGTCTCTTGGCAGTTCTTC; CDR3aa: CASSLERVSWQFF
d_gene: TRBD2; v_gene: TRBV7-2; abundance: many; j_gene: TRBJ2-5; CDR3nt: TGTGCCAGCAGCTTTCAGCGGGGGGGCGGGGAGACCCAGTACTTC; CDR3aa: CASSFQRGGGETQYF
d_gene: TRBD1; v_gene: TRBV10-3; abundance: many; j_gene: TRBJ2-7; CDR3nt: TGTGCCATCAGCCCCGGGACAGACTACGAGCAGTACTTC; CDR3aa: CAISPGTDYEQYF
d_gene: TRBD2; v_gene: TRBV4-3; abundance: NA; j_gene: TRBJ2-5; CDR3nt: TGCGCCAGCAGCCAAGCGACTAGCGGACAAGAGACCCAGTACTTC; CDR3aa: CASSQATSGQETQYF
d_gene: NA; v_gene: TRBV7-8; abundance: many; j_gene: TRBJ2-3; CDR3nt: TGTGCCAGCAGCGCCTTGACGACAGCCACAGATACGCAGTATTTT; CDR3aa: CASSALTTATDTQYF
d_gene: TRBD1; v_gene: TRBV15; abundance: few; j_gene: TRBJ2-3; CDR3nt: TGTGCCACCAGCAGCCGGGACAGGGGGAGCGCAGATACGCAGTATTTT; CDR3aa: CATSSRDRGSADTQYF
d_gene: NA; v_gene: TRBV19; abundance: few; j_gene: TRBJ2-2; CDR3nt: TGTGCCAGCGAGATCGGGGGGGAGCTGTTTTTT; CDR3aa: CASEIGGELFF
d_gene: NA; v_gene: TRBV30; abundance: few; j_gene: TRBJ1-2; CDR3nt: TGTGCCTGGACGGGGGATCGGCAAGGAGGCTACACCTTC; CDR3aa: CAWTGDRQGGYTF
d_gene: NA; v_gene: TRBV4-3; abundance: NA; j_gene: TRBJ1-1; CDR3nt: TGCGCCAGCAGCCAAGATGGGCAGCTGAACACTGAAGCTTTCTTT; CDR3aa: CASSQDGQLNTEAFF
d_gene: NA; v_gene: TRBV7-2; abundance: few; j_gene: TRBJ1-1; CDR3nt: TGTGCCATCAAAAGGACAGCGGAAGCTTTCTTT; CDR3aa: CAIKRTAEAFF
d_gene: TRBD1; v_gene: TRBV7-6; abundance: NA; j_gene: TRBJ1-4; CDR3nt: TGTGCCAGCAGCTTGCGACAGGGTTCAGGAAAACTGTTTTTT; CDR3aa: CASSLRQGSGKLFF
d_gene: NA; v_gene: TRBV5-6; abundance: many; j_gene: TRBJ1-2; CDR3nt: TGTGCCAGCAGCTTGGATTTTTCGTCAGGAACGACGTATGGCTACACCTTC; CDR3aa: CASSLDFSSGTTYGYTF
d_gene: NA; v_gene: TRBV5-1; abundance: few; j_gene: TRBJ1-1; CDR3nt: TGCGCCAGCAGCTTCGGGGCTTCGGACACTGAAGCTTTCTTT; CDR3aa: CASSFGASDTEAFF
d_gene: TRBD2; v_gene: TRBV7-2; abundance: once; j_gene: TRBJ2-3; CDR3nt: TGTGCCAGCAGCTCGATAGCGGGGGGCCCGAGTAGGGGTACGCAGTATTTT; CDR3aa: CASSSIAGGPSRGTQYF
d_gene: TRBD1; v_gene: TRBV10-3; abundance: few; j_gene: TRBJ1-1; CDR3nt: TGTGCCTCGTGGACGGGACAGGGGGGGGAGGCTTTCTTT; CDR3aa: CASWTGQGGEAFF